This TCR beta chain was sequenced during a study of CD8 T cells in ankylosing spondylitis. In regard to this clonotype: Its antigen is currently unknown.

Per the germline V gene, CDR1 is DFQATT and CDR2 is SNEGSKA (reference sequence). The V gene end was trimmed by 1 base and the J gene end by 3 bases; junction bases not matched to a gene: 8. The CDR3 is 15 residues long. Generation of TCR beta libraries employed quantitative 5'-RACE incorporating molecular barcodes. A single record per CDR3 protein comes from TCRdb applying MiXCR to the 5' RACE reads. Seen here are 200,000 to 300,000 distinct CDR3 sequences, roughly 25% observed once, and the top ten hold roughly 0.67%. Whole-study findings and limits: Earlier literature documents some of the motif variants in reactive arthritis synovial fluid and blood. Disease-linked clones reportedly showed significant enrichment in matched ankylosing spondylitis synovial fluid.

Sequencing was done on a sample of blood, either unsorted or a sorted T cell fraction (not recorded which). The clonotype comes from a male donor with ankylosing spondylitis or in good health (not recorded which). The chain is built from TRBV20-1 and TRBJ2-5, with 7 bases lining up with TRBD1. The CDR3 loop is CSARGQQGREETQYF. The CDR3 DNA reads TGCAGTGCTAGAGGGCAACAGGGGCGAGAAGAGACCCAGTACTTC.